A single T cell receptor beta chain is shown here with its context. Its recognized antigen is unknown. Base qualities were left out, and no much larger clone turns up one base away. The data stem from a study of blood T cell repertoires in COVID-19 (dated by TCRdb to 2018 to 2020). Context from the whole study: The collaborator samples originated in the United States, Italy and Spain and spanned the acute and convalescent phases of COVID-19. The prospective study material was composed of cDNA or gDNA derived from T cells, B-cell-depleted T cells, or PBMCs. Subjects who had been exposed to COVID-19, were actively infected with it, or had recovered from it provided the deeply sampled blood TCRbeta repertoires that made up the dataset. The repertoires were made available in a free public database intended to serve as a resource for research on the immune response to SARS-CoV-2. Samples were obtained from the ongoing ImmuneRACE study (first 160 participants) and from some 1,300 subjects provided by 6 global collaborators. Nearly every sample came with metadata listing a de-identified subject ID, COVID-19 status, age in years and sex. Where available, HLA class I and class II types were taken from metadata supplied by the sample provider and were not determined by assay-based typing.

TCRbeta CDR3 regions were amplified from genomic DNA using the immunoSEQ Assay, a bias-controlled multiplex PCR. The source study handled its data this way. Within the assay, amplification of reference gene primers was used to estimate how many nucleated cells each sample contained. Sequence reads were collapsed and filtered to measure the absolute abundance of every unique TCRbeta CDR3 rearrangement. For each sample, productive Simpson clonality was calculated by taking the square root of Simpson's diversity index across productive rearrangements. The table comes from immuneACCESS by way of TCRdb, which keeps in-frame sequences with V and J called. Part of the clones is missing from these tables; in studies checked, under half for an unresolved V gene and the rest for unknown reasons. The D gene and trimming were derived from the DNA, and the V and J assignments and clone size from that table. Counted in this sample were over 350,000 clones; around nine tenths of them appeared once. Approximately 1.2% of the sample is held by the ten biggest clonotypes.

Summary of the overall study and its limitations: Clinical and demographic metadata were provided uncurated, with the amount varying by source and participant.

Participants in the prospective study were aged 18 to 89 years, lived in 20 to 30 United States geographic areas, and enrolled through a virtual design. In the prospective study, participants were assigned to cohorts based on the clinical history participants reported in a screening survey and a study questionnaire. Recovered participants in ImmuneRACE Cohort 3 were defined as having two consecutive negative NP/OP PCR tests, clearance from a healthcare professional, or resolution of symptoms. Mobile phlebotomists in the prospective study collected whole blood, serum and a nasopharyngeal or oropharyngeal swab from every participant. Over a roughly 2-month period, participants in the prospective study had the option of providing additional blood draws and questionnaires. Prospective study blood samples were shipped either frozen or at room temperature before DNA extraction. This sequence was found in a woman between 18 and 29 years old who had recovered from COVID-19. The sample was PBMCs or T cells enriched from blood (not recorded which).

The nucleotides are TGTGCCAGCAGTGAAGTGGCCAGCGGGGGATACTCCTACAATGAGCAGTTCTTC. Its protein is CASSEVASGGYSYNEQFF. The chain was built from TRBV6-1 and TRBJ2-1, with 8 middle bases fitting TRBD2. V is trimmed back by 1 base and J by 0 bases, and the junction contains 8 bases that no gene match accounts for. The germline V gene encodes CDR1 MNHNS and CDR2 SASEGT. There are 18 amino acids in the CDR3, from cysteine to phenylalanine inclusive. Just CDR3 DNA is preserved here, 54 bases in frame from base 1.